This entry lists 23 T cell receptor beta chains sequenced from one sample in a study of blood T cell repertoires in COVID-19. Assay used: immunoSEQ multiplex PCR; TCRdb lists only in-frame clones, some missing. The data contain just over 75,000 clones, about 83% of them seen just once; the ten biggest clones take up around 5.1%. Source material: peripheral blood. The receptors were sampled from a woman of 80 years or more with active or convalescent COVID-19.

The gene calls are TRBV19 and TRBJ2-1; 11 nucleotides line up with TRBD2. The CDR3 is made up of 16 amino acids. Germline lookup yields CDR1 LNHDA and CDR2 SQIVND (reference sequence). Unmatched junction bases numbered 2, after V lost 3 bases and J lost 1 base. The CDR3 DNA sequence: TGTGCCAGTAGTATCGCTAGCGGGAGGTCCTACAATGAGCAGTTCTTC. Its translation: CASSIASGRSYNEQFF.

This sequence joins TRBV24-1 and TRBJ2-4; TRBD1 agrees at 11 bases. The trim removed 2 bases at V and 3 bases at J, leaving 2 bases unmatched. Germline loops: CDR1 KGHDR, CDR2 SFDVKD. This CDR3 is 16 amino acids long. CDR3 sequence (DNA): TGTGCCACCAGTGATTCTGGGACAGGGGGCAAAAACATTCAGTACTTC. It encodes CATSDSGTGGKNIQYF.

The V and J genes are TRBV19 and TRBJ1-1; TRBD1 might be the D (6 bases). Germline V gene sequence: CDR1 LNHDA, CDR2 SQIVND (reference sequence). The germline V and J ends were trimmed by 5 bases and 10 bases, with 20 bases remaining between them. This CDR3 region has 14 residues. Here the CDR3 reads CASSARNRAATAFF. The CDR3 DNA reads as TGTGCCAGTAGTGCGCGAAACAGGGCCGCGACAGCTTTCTTT.

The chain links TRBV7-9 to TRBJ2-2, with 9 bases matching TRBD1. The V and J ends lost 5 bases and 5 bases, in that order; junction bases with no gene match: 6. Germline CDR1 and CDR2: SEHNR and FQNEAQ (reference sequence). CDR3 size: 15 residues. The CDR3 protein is CASSPGTGTTGELFF. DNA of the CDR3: TGTGCCAGCAGCCCCGGGACAGGGACGACCGGGGAGCTGTTTTTT.

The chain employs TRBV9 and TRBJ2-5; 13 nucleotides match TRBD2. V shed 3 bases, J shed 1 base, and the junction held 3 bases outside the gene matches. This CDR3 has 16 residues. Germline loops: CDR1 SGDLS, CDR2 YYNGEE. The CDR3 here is CASSATSGGLQETQYF. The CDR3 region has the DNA TGTGCCAGCAGCGCGACTAGCGGGGGGCTCCAAGAGACCCAGTACTTC.

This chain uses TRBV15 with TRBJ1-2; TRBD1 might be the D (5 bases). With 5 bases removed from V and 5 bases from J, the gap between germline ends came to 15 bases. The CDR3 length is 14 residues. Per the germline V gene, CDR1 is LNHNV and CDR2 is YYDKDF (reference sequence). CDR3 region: CATSVPDRRYGYTF. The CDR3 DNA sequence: TGTGCCACCAGCGTACCCGACAGAAGATATGGCTACACCTTC.

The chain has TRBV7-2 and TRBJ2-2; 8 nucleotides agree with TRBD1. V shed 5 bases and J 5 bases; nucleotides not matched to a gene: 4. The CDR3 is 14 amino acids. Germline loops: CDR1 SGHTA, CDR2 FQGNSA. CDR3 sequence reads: CASSRTGRTGELFF. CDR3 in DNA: TGTGCCAGCAGCAGGACAGGGCGGACCGGGGAGCTGTTTTTT.

The CDR3, as DNA: TGTGCCAGCAGCAGATCCAGTGACTATGGCTACACCTTC. This encodes CASSRSSDYGYTF. The gene calls are TRBV11-2 and TRBJ1-2, with D hard to call. CDR1 is SGHAT, CDR2 FQNNGV, per germline. V was clipped by 5 bases and J by 3 bases, with 10 bases between them. This CDR3 region has 13 residues.

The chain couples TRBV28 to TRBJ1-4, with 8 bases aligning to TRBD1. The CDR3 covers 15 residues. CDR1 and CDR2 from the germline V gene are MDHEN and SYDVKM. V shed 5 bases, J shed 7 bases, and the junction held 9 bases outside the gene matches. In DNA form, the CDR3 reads TGTGCCAGCAGTCCTGGGGCAGGGGGCATTGAAAAACTGTTTTTT. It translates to CASSPGAGGIEKLFF. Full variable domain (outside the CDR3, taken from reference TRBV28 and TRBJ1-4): DVKVTQSSRYLVKRTGEKVFLECVQDMDHENMFWYRQDPGLGLRLIYFSYDVKMKEKGDIPEGYSVSREKKERFSLILESASTNQTSMYLCASSPGAGGIEKLFFGSGTQLSVL.

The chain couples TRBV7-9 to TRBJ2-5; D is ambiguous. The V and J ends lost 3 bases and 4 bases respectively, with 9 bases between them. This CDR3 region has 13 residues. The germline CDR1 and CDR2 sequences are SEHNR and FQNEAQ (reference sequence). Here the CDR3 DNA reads TGTGCCAGCAGCTTGACTCTCCCAGAGACCCAGTACTTC. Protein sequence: CASSLTLPETQYF.

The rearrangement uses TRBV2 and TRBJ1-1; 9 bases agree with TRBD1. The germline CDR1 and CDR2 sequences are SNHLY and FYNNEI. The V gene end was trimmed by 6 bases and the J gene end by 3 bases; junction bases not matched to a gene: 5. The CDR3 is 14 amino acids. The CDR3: CASRAGTGYTEAFF. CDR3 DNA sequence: TGTGCCAGCAGGGCCGGGACAGGGTACACTGAAGCTTTCTTT.

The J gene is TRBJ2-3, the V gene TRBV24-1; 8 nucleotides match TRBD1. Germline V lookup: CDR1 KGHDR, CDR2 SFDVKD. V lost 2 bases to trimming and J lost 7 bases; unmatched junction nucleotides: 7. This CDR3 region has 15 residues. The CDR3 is CATSDSRQGRNTQYF. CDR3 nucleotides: TGTGCCACCAGTGATTCGAGACAGGGGCGAAATACGCAGTATTTT.

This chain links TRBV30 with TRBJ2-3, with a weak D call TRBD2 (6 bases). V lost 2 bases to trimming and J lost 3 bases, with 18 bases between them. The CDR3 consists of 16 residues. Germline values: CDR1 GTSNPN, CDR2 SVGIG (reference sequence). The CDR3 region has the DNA TGTGCCTGGAGTTACCCATTTTATGCGGGGACAGATACGCAGTATTTT. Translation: CAWSYPFYAGTDTQYF. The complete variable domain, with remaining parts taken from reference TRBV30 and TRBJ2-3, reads SQTIHQWPATLVQPVGSPLSLECTVEGTSNPNLYWYRQAAGRGLQLLFYSVGIGQISSEVPQNLSASRPQDRQFILSSKKLLLSDSGFYLCAWSYPFYAGTDTQYFGPGTRLTVL.

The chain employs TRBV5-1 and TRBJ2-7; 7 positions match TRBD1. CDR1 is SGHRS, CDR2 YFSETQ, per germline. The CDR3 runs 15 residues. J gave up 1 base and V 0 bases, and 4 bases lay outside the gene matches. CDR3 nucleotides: TGCGCCAGCAGCTTGGGGGGGACAGTTTCCTACGAGCAGTACTTC. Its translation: CASSLGGTVSYEQYF.

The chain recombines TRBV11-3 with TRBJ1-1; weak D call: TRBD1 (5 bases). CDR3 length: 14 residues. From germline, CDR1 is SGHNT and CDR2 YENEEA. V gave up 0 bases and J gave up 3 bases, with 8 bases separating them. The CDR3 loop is CASSLEGGDTEAFF. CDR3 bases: TGTGCCAGCAGCTTAGAGGGGGGGGACACTGAAGCTTTCTTT.

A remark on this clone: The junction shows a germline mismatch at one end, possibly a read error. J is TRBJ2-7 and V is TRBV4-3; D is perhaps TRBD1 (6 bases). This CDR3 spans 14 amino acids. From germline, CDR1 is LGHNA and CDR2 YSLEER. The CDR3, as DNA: TGCGCCAGCAGCGAAGAGAAGGGGGTCTACGAGCAGTACTTC. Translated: CASSEEKGVYEQYF.

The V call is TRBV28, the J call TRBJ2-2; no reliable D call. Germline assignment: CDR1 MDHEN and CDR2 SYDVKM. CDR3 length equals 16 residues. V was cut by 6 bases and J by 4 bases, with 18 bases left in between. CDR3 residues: CASSTAQKLFTGELFF. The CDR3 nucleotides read TGTGCCAGCAGCACGGCGCAGAAACTATTCACCGGGGAGCTGTTTTTT.

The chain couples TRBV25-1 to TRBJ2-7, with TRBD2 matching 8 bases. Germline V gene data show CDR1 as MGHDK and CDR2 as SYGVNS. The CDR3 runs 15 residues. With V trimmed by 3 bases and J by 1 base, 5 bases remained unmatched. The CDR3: CASSEVERGSYEQYF. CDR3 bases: TGTGCCAGCAGTGAGGTCGAGCGGGGGTCCTACGAGCAGTACTTC.

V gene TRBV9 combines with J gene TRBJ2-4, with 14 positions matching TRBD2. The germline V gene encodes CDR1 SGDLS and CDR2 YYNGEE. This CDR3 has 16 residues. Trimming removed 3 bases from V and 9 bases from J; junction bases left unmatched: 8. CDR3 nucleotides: TGTGCCAGCAGCGGCCGGGGACTAGCGGGAGTATCCATTCAGTACTTC. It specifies CASSGRGLAGVSIQYF.

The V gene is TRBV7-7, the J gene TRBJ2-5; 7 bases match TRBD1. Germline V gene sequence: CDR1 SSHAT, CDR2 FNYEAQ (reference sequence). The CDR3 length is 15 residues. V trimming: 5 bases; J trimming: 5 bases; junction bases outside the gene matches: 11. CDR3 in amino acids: CASSPRGQLSETQYF. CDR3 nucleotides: TGTGCCAGCAGCCCTAGGGGGCAACTAAGTGAGACCCAGTACTTC.

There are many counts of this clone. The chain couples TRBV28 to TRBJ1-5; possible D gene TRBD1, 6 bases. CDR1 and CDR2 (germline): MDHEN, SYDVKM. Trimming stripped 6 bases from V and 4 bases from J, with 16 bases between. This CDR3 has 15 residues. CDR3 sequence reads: CASRGRDTSNQPQHF. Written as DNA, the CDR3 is TGTGCCAGCAGAGGCCGGGACACGTCGAATCAGCCCCAGCATTTT.

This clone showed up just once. CDR3 region: CASSPPGLAGVEQYF. The CDR3 nucleotides read TGTGCCAGCTCACCGCCGGGACTAGCGGGGGTAGAGCAGTACTTC. The chain combines TRBV18 with TRBJ2-7, with 14 bases that match TRBD2. The CDR3 consists of 15 residues. V was pared by 3 bases and J by 7 bases, with 5 bases of the junction left unmatched. Germline lookup yields CDR1 KGHSH and CDR2 LQKENI.

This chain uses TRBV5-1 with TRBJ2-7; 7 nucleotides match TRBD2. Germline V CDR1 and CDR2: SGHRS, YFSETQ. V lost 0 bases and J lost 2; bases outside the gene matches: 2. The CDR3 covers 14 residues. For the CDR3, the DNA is TGCGCCAGCAGCTTGGACCGGGGGGCCTACGAGCAGTACTTC. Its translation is CASSLDRGAYEQYF.